This is a list of T cell receptor beta chains from one sample in a study of cytomegalovirus exposure and HLA in healthy donors. Assay: immunoSEQ multiplex PCR; the TCRdb copy retains only in-frame clones and omits some. This sample has roughly 150,000 clones, with about 68% found just once. Sample: PBMCs. These receptors all come from a female donor in good health and CMV-seronegative. Each CDR3 is given with its conserved first and last residue. The order of the fields is J gene, V gene, clone size, D gene, CDR3 DNA, CDR3 protein. A D gene is named only where the DNA matches it firmly. Some rows mark clone size as missing; the rest say once, few, many or name a class of expanded clone.

J gene: TRBJ1-6
V gene: TRBV5-1
clone size: NA
D gene: NA
CDR3 DNA: TGCGCCAGCAGCTTGGTTCAGGGTGTTAATTCACCCCTCCACTTT
CDR3 protein: CASSLVQGVNSPLHF

J gene: TRBJ2-7
V gene: TRBV7-6
clone size: NA
D gene: NA
CDR3 DNA: TGTGCCAGCAGCCCAGGACAGGGGCCAGCGGGAGTCCACGAGCAGTACTTC
CDR3 protein: CASSPGQGPAGVHEQYF

J gene: TRBJ1-3
V gene: TRBV6-5
clone size: few
D gene: NA
CDR3 DNA: TGTGCCAGCAGCCCGTCTGGAAACACCATATATTTT
CDR3 protein: CASSPSGNTIYF

J gene: TRBJ1-3
V gene: TRBV19
clone size: NA
D gene: TRBD1
CDR3 DNA: TGTGCCAGTAGTAAGAAGACAGGGTTCGGAAACACCATATATTTT
CDR3 protein: CASSKKTGFGNTIYF

J gene: TRBJ2-7
V gene: TRBV6-1
clone size: NA
D gene: TRBD2
CDR3 DNA: TGTGCCAGCAGTGAAGGAGCGGGGGAGACCTACGAGCAGTACTTC
CDR3 protein: CASSEGAGETYEQYF

J gene: TRBJ2-7
V gene: TRBV9
clone size: once
D gene: NA
CDR3 DNA: TGTGCCAGCAGCGCTCCGGGACACTCCGAAGAGACCTACGAGCAGTACTTC
CDR3 protein: CASSAPGHSEETYEQYF

J gene: TRBJ2-3
V gene: TRBV9
clone size: NA
D gene: NA
CDR3 DNA: TGTGCCAGCAGCCGAGGGCCCTCGAGCGCAGATACGCAGTATTTT
CDR3 protein: CASSRGPSSADTQYF

J gene: TRBJ2-7
V gene: TRBV6-5
clone size: few
D gene: TRBD2
CDR3 DNA: TGTGCCAGCAGTAAGACTAGCGGGCCGTACGAGCAGTACTTC
CDR3 protein: CASSKTSGPYEQYF

J gene: TRBJ2-7
V gene: TRBV4-2
clone size: NA
D gene: NA
CDR3 DNA: TGTGCCAGCAGCCAAGGGGGAGGAGACAGCTCCTACGAGCAGTACTTC
CDR3 protein: CASSQGGGDSSYEQYF

J gene: TRBJ1-1
V gene: TRBV9
clone size: NA
D gene: NA
CDR3 DNA: TGTGCCAGCAGCCCCCATATGGGGGGCACTGAAGCTTTCTTT
CDR3 protein: CASSPHMGGTEAFF

J gene: TRBJ2-1
V gene: TRBV7-3
clone size: NA
D gene: TRBD2
CDR3 DNA: TGTGCCAGCAGCTTGGGCGGGGGGGCCTTCAATGAGCAGTTCTTC
CDR3 protein: CASSLGGGAFNEQFF

J gene: TRBJ2-3
V gene: TRBV30
clone size: NA
D gene: TRBD1
CDR3 DNA: TGTGCCTGGAGTGTACACAGGGGGGATACGCAGTATTTT
CDR3 protein: CAWSVHRGDTQYF

J gene: TRBJ1-2
V gene: TRBV5-6
clone size: NA
D gene: TRBD1
CDR3 DNA: TGTGCCAGCAGCTACGGGACAGGGGGCTCTGGCTACACCTTC
CDR3 protein: CASSYGTGGSGYTF

J gene: TRBJ2-3
V gene: TRBV4-1
clone size: NA
D gene: NA
CDR3 DNA: TGCGCCAGCAGCCAGTTGATGGGCAGGGAAATAGATACGCAGTATTTT
CDR3 protein: CASSQLMGREIDTQYF

J gene: TRBJ2-2
V gene: TRBV6-1
clone size: NA
D gene: NA
CDR3 DNA: TGTGCCAGCAGTGAAAGAAGGAGCGACACCGGGGAGCTGTTTTTT
CDR3 protein: CASSERRSDTGELFF

J gene: TRBJ1-5
V gene: TRBV5-1
clone size: NA
D gene: NA
CDR3 DNA: TGCGCCAGCAGCTTTGAGGGAAGTAGCAATCAGCCCCAGCATTTT
CDR3 protein: CASSFEGSSNQPQHF

J gene: TRBJ2-7
V gene: TRBV28
clone size: NA
D gene: TRBD2
CDR3 DNA: TGTGCCAGCAGTCCCCCGGGGGAGCGGGAGGTTCCCTACGAGCAGTACTTC
CDR3 protein: CASSPPGEREVPYEQYF